The 14 T cell receptor beta chains in this list originate from one sample, sequenced in a study of T cell repertoires in cytomegalovirus infection. TCRdb re-called the reads with MiXCR, one entry per CDR3 protein. The table records about 310,000 distinct CDR3 sequences, 15% to 20% of them present only once. The sequenced material came from PBMCs. These receptors all come from a human donor in good health (CMV status not recorded). Some clones in this sample may be carry-over from other donors' samples.

This clonotype occurred many times. This chain joins TRBV10-3 and TRBJ2-1; no firm D call. V lost 3 bases and J 5 bases, leaving 11 bases between the germline ends. Germline assignment: CDR1 ENHRY and CDR2 SYGVKD. The CDR3 is made up of 14 amino acids. CDR3 sequence (DNA): TGTGCCATCAGTGATCCCACTCTACACAATGAGCAGTTCTTC. Translated: CAISDPTLHNEQFF.

The rearrangement joins TRBV7-9 to TRBJ1-5; D is possibly TRBD1 (6 bases). The CDR3 runs to 18 residues. Germline CDR1 is SEHNR and CDR2 is FQNEAQ (reference sequence). V lost 0 bases, J lost 3 bases, and 18 bases lay in between. CDR3 loop: CASSLALGGRENNQPQHF. The CDR3 coding sequence is TGTGCCAGCAGCTTAGCGTTGGGGGGCAGGGAGAACAATCAGCCCCAGCATTTT.

This clonotype was counted ten times or more. The gene calls are TRBV7-2 and TRBJ2-4, with 9 bases identical to TRBD1. The trim removed 4 bases at V and 6 bases at J, leaving 7 bases unmatched. The CDR3 is 15 amino acids. Germline assignment: CDR1 SGHTA and CDR2 FQGNSA. CDR3 bases: TGTGCCAGCAGCTCGCACAGGGGGCCGGGAAACATTCAGTACTTC. This sequence encodes CASSSHRGPGNIQYF.

This clonotype was found many times. This chain links TRBV6-1 with TRBJ1-6; 7 nucleotides agree with TRBD1. This CDR3 is 15 amino acids long. Germline V lookup: CDR1 MNHNS, CDR2 SASEGT. Trimming took 6 bases from V and 4 from J; bases not matched to a gene: 6. CDR3 loop: CASRSRGAYNSPLHF. The CDR3 nucleotides read TGTGCCAGCAGGAGCAGGGGGGCTTATAATTCACCCCTCCACTTT.

This clonotype has ten or more counts. The chain joins TRBV7-9 to TRBJ2-5; possible D gene TRBD1, 6 bases. There are 14 residues in the CDR3. The germline V gene has CDR1 SEHNR and CDR2 FQNEAQ (reference sequence). The V end was cut by 7 bases, the J end by 3 bases, with 15 bases between. Here the CDR3 DNA reads TGTGCCAGCACCAATCGAAGGGACAAAGAGACCCAGTACTTC. Translation: CASTNRRDKETQYF.

The V gene is TRBV20-1, the J gene TRBJ2-3; TRBD2 matches at 9 bases. The junction had 7 bases not matched to a gene; V was cut back by 2 bases and J by 4 bases. This CDR3 comprises 15 residues. Germline assignment: CDR1 DFQATT and CDR2 SNEGSKA (reference sequence). The CDR3 protein is CSARFASGDPDTQYF. CDR3 sequence (DNA): TGCAGTGCTAGATTCGCTAGCGGGGACCCAGATACGCAGTATTTT.

This clonotype was seen many times. V usage is TRBV2 and J usage is TRBJ2-7; D call uncertain. The length of the CDR3 is 14 residues. Trimming took off 2 bases at V and 5 bases at J, with 13 bases between the two ends. Germline CDR1 reads SNHLY; CDR2 reads FYNNEI. CDR3 nucleotides: TGTGCCAGCAGTGAATTGGCCCGCTGGAACGAGCAGTACTTC. Translated, it gives CASSELARWNEQYF.

This clonotype was detected ten times or more. The V and J genes are TRBV7-2 and TRBJ2-7; D unclear. V lost 5 bases and J 2 bases, leaving 16 bases between the germline ends. The germline CDR1 and CDR2 sequences are SGHTA and FQGNSA. This CDR3 comprises 15 residues. The CDR3: CASSPYQSSAYEQYF. CDR3 DNA sequence: TGTGCCAGCAGCCCGTACCAATCGTCTGCCTACGAGCAGTACTTC.

This clonotype was counted many times. The chain couples TRBV7-6 to TRBJ2-2, with 7 bases that match TRBD1. The length of the CDR3 is 17 residues. The V gene end was trimmed by 4 bases and the J gene end by 0 bases; junction bases not matched to a gene: 8. Germline CDR1 is SGHVS and CDR2 is FNYEAQ. CDR3 DNA sequence: TGTGCCAGCAGCTCGCAGCCGGGACAGTCGAACACCGGGGAGCTGTTTTTT. It yields the protein CASSSQPGQSNTGELFF.

This chain connects TRBV4-3 to TRBJ1-3; D gene ambiguous. Between the trimmed V and J ends, which lost 0 bases and 4 bases, there was a span of 10 bases. CDR3 length: 15 amino acids. Germline lookup yields CDR1 LGHNA and CDR2 YSLEER. CDR3 sequence reads: CASSQEAGFGNTIYF. CDR3 in DNA: TGCGCCAGCAGCCAAGAAGCCGGGTTCGGAAACACCATATATTTT.

The rearrangement links TRBV20-1 to TRBJ2-1; D is perhaps TRBD2 (6 bases). V was shortened by 6 bases and J by 10 bases, with 13 bases between the two germline ends. CDR1 and CDR2 from the germline V gene are DFQATT and SNEGSKA (reference sequence). There are 11 residues in the CDR3. The DNA of the CDR3 is TGCAGTGCCCTGGGGGGTTACGAGCAGTTCTTC. It is translated as CSALGGYEQFF.

The chain has TRBV9 and TRBJ1-2; 9 bases line up with TRBD1. The CDR3 spans 18 residues. J gave up 3 bases and V 1 base, and 13 bases lay outside the gene matches. Germline-derived CDR1 and CDR2 are SGDLS and YYNGEE. CDR3 sequence reads: CASSVSAGTGHGDYGYTF. As DNA, the CDR3 is TGTGCCAGCAGCGTAAGCGCCGGGACAGGGCATGGAGACTATGGCTACACCTTC.

This clonotype was found once. The chain employs TRBV5-1 and TRBJ2-5; 7 nucleotides align to TRBD1. There are 16 residues in the CDR3. With V trimmed by 0 bases and J by 1 base, 6 bases remained unmatched. Germline loops: CDR1 SGHRS, CDR2 YFSETQ. The DNA of the CDR3 is TGCGCCAGCAGCTTGGGGGACAGCCCCGGCCAAGAGACCCAGTACTTC. It translates to CASSLGDSPGQETQYF.

The rearrangement links TRBV25-1 to TRBJ1-2, with no clear D. V lost 3 bases, J lost 4 bases, and 15 bases lay in between. Germline V gene sequence: CDR1 MGHDK, CDR2 SYGVNS. This CDR3 has 15 residues. CDR3 protein: CASSDPLPDLYGYTF. CDR3 bases: TGTGCCAGCAGTGACCCGCTTCCAGACCTCTATGGCTACACCTTC.